This TCR beta chain derives from a study of regulatory T cells in long-lasting Graves disease. J gave up 4 bases and V 6 bases, and 2 bases lay outside the gene matches. CDR3 length equals 13 residues. Germline lookup yields CDR1 WSHSY and CDR2 SAAADI. CDR3 regions were amplified by Arm-PCR using iRepertoire HTBI primers to build TCR beta libraries. TCRdb used MiXCR to reprocess the multiplex PCR reads, holding one entry per CDR3 protein. The data show 310,000 or so distinct CDR3 sequences, about 19% seen once. Study outcomes and limitations: It was in persistent disease that TRBV28, TRBJ1-2 and TRBJ2-5 were favored.

The time point denotes: persistent/refractory GD, antithyroid drugs over 5 years with positive TRAb. There was RNA extracted from PBMCs, and the TCR library was made from it. The table lists this clonotype with many counts. Its antigen is currently unknown. This receptor was taken from a female donor with Graves disease. The chain couples TRBV10-2 to TRBJ1-2; TRBD1 aligns across 10 bases. Here the sequenced sample was peripheral blood mononuclear cells (PBMCs), taken when the disease was refractory, from a patient treated with antithyroid drugs. CDR3 coding DNA: TGCGCCAGCAGAAGGGACAGGGGCTATGGCTACACCTTC. It encodes CASRRDRGYGYTF.